The rows below give T cell receptor beta chains drawn from one sample of a study of early stage breast cancer tumors. Repertoires were generated with immunoSEQ multiplex PCR, while TCRdb's copy carries only in-frame clones and drops some. Here the sample spans 20,000 to 25,000 clones, more than 75% being singletons. The sequencing sample was made of blood. These receptors were obtained from a person aged 55 to 70 with breast cancer. Both conserved end residues are part of each CDR3. The D gene is left open where the match is weak. Clone size is shown for a subset of rows, as once, few, many or a class of expanded clone.

TRBV25-1,.,TRBJ2-1,.,CASSGGNEQFF,TGTGCCAGCAGTGGGGGCAATGAGCAGTTCTTC
TRBV7-6,.,TRBJ2-5,.,CASSLAPGSQETQYF,TGTGCCAGCAGCTTAGCCCCAGGTAGCCAAGAGACCCAGTACTTC
TRBV6-1,.,TRBJ2-5,.,CASSEVECQYF,TGTGCCAGCAGTGAAGTTGAGTGCCAGTACTTC
TRBV9,.,TRBJ2-3,.,CASSAPPGPTQYF,TGTGCCAGCAGCGCCCCCCCAGGCCCCACGCAGTATTTT
TRBV18,.,TRBJ2-2,.,CASSPRGILQNTGELFF,TGTGCCAGCTCACCACGGGGGATCTTACAGAACACCGGGGAGCTGTTTTTT
TRBV6-1,.,TRBJ1-2,.,CASSESSWQGLNYGYTF,TGTGCCAGCAGTGAATCTAGTTGGCAGGGGCTCAACTATGGCTACACCTTC
TRBV6-6,TRBD2,TRBJ2-3,.,CASSRPPQRDTDTQYF,TGTGCCAGCAGTCGCCCCCCCCAGCGGGACACAGATACGCAGTATTTT
TRBV7-9,.,TRBJ2-5,.,CASSPGWGRETQYF,TGTGCCAGCAGCCCGGGATGGGGGCGGGAGACCCAGTACTTC
TRBV7-9,.,TRBJ2-5,few,CASSLAETQYF,TGTGCCAGCAGCTTAGCAGAGACCCAGTACTTC
TRBV12-5,.,TRBJ2-3,.,CASGLGEPDTQYF,TGTGCTAGTGGTTTGGGGGAGCCAGATACGCAGTATTTT
TRBV14,TRBD2,TRBJ2-7,.,CASSRGTSGIYEQYF,TGTGCCAGCAGCCGCGGGACTAGCGGAATCTACGAGCAGTACTTC
TRBV27,.,TRBJ2-7,.,CASSRGLSSYEQYF,TGTGCCAGCAGTCGGGGCCTCAGCTCCTACGAGCAGTACTTC
TRBV4-2,TRBD2,TRBJ2-3,.,CASRHGTSESTDTQYF,TGTGCCAGCAGGCATGGGACTAGCGAAAGCACAGATACGCAGTATTTT
TRBV4-1,TRBD2,TRBJ2-7,.,CASSHGGGRTYSYEQYF,TGCGCCAGCAGCCATGGGGGGGGGAGGACTTACTCCTACGAGCAGTACTTC